The rows below give T cell receptor beta chains drawn from one sample of a study of T-cell memory formation after mild COVID-19. TCRdb ran MiXCR on the 5' RACE reads and lists one entry per CDR3 protein. The table records hundreds of thousands of distinct CDR3 sequences, approximately 15% of them present only once. Sequenced: PBMCs or a T cell subset sorted from them (not recorded which). These receptors originate from a man between 18 and 29 years old who had mild COVID-19 (a few samples of this study predate the infection). Cell type and time point are not known. The CDR3 runs from the conserved cysteine through the conserved F or W. Fields, in order: clone size, D gene, J gene, V gene, CDR3 length, CDR3 protein, CDR3 DNA. The D gene is left open where the match is weak. Clone sizes are given selectively: once, few, many, or a class where the clone is expanded.

- | TRBD1 | TRBJ1-1 | TRBV25-1 | 16 | CASSPGLGQGSAEAFF | TGTGCCAGCAGTCCCGGACTCGGACAGGGATCCGCTGAAGCTTTCTTT
- | TRBD1 | TRBJ1-5 | TRBV6-5 | 15 | CASRRTGLSNQPQHF | TGTGCCAGCAGACGGACAGGCTTAAGCAATCAGCCCCAGCATTTT
few | - | TRBJ1-1 | TRBV10-2 | 13 | CASRRSYNTEAFF | TGCGCCAGTCGGCGCAGCTACAACACTGAAGCTTTCTTT
few | - | TRBJ2-7 | TRBV4-3 | 15 | CASSTHRAPNYEQYF | TGCGCCAGCAGCACGCACAGGGCGCCCAACTACGAGCAGTACTTC
- | - | TRBJ2-3 | TRBV7-3 | 14 | CASSLIGAGHTQYF | TGTGCCAGCAGCTTAATAGGGGCTGGCCATACGCAGTATTTT
- | - | TRBJ2-2 | TRBV12-3/TRBV12-4 | 15 | CASSFAQPDTGELFF | TGTGCCAGCAGTTTCGCTCAGCCGGACACCGGGGAGCTGTTTTTT
- | - | TRBJ2-7 | TRBV5-5 | 15 | CASSLGGLSSYEQYF | TGTGCCAGCAGCTTAGGGGGGCTGAGCTCCTACGAGCAGTACTTC
- | - | TRBJ2-5 | TRBV7-7 | 16 | CASSLGSSRGPETQYF | TGTGCCAGCAGCTTAGGTTCTAGCCGGGGACCAGAGACCCAGTACTTC
- | - | TRBJ1-5 | TRBV5-1 | 14 | CASKPSGRNQPQHF | TGCGCCAGCAAACCCTCAGGGAGGAATCAGCCCCAGCATTTT
few | - | TRBJ2-2 | TRBV12-3/TRBV12-4 | 17 | CASSAGQPTPNTGELFF | TGTGCCAGCAGTGCAGGACAGCCCACTCCCAACACCGGGGAGCTGTTTTTT
- | TRBD1 | TRBJ1-2 | TRBV5-4 | 13 | CASSFGQGDGYTF | TGTGCCAGCAGCTTCGGACAGGGGGACGGCTACACCTTC
- | TRBD1 | TRBJ2-5 | TRBV5-6 | 16 | CASSEPGTGNQETQYF | TGTGCCAGCAGCGAACCGGGGACAGGGAACCAAGAGACCCAGTACTTC
- | TRBD1 | TRBJ2-6 | TRBV20-1 | 15 | CSARQGATGANVLTF | TGCAGTGCTAGGCAGGGGGCGACTGGGGCCAACGTCCTGACTTTC
few | - | TRBJ1-2 | TRBV27 | 16 | CASTHSGLGKDYGYTF | TGTGCCAGCACCCATTCAGGTTTAGGCAAGGACTATGGCTACACCTTC
few | TRBD1 | TRBJ1-6 | TRBV10-3 | 15 | CAISESGTGNSPLHF | TGTGCCATCAGTGAGTCGGGGACAGGAAATTCACCCCTCCACTTT
once | - | TRBJ2-5 | TRBV7-6 | 14 | CASSLASAGETQYF | TGTGCCAGCAGCTTAGCGTCGGCAGGAGAGACCCAGTACTTC
few | - | TRBJ2-3 | TRBV9 | 16 | CASSVGASQSTDTQYF | TGTGCCAGCAGCGTAGGGGCTAGCCAATCCACAGATACGCAGTATTTT
- | - | TRBJ1-4 | TRBV10-3 | 16 | CATAETIGQIREKLFF | TGTGCCACCGCCGAGACAATCGGACAGATTCGGGAAAAACTGTTTTTT
- | - | TRBJ2-5 | TRBV6-6 | 15 | CASSHQGSTEETQYF | TGTGCCAGCAGTCACCAAGGGAGTACGGAGGAGACCCAGTACTTC
- | - | TRBJ1-5 | TRBV20-1 | 13 | CSASGEFNQPQHF | TGCAGTGCTAGTGGGGAATTCAATCAGCCCCAGCATTTT
many | - | TRBJ1-5 | TRBV24-1 | 17 | CATSDLLGRSYNQPQHF | TGTGCCACCAGTGATTTGCTAGGGCGGTCTTACAATCAGCCCCAGCATTTT
few | - | TRBJ2-3 | TRBV20-1 | 14 | CSARVAGASDTQYF | TGCAGTGCTAGAGTGGCGGGGGCTTCGGATACGCAGTATTTT
- | - | TRBJ2-3 | TRBV15 | 17 | CATSSRPVSPQGDTQYF | TGTGCCACCAGCAGCCGCCCGGTCAGCCCACAAGGCGATACGCAGTATTTT
- | TRBD1 | TRBJ2-4 | TRBV7-6 | 15 | CASSPGTGNLNIQYF | TGTGCCAGCAGCCCGGGGACAGGGAACTTAAACATTCAGTACTTC
few | TRBD2 | TRBJ2-5 | TRBV9 | 14 | CASTGGGSQETQYF | TGTGCCAGCACGGGGGGAGGGTCTCAAGAGACCCAGTACTTC
few | - | TRBJ1-4 | TRBV5-1 | 16 | CASSDASGAGGEKLFF | TGCGCCAGCAGCGACGCTTCAGGGGCGGGTGGTGAAAAACTGTTTTTT
- | TRBD1 | TRBJ2-3 | TRBV12-3/TRBV12-4 | 16 | CASIKQGDKRTDTQYF | TGTGCCAGCATCAAACAGGGGGACAAACGCACAGATACGCAGTATTTT
many | TRBD1 | TRBJ2-3 | TRBV15 | 15 | CATRWTGGAIDTQYF | TGTGCCACCAGGTGGACAGGGGGCGCGATAGATACGCAGTATTTT
- | - | TRBJ2-1 | TRBV5-4 | 15 | CASSQARHRYNEQFF | TGTGCCAGCAGCCAGGCGAGACACCGTTACAATGAGCAGTTCTTC
- | - | TRBJ1-4 | TRBV12-3/TRBV12-4 | 14 | CASQLGPLNEKLFF | TGTGCCAGCCAGCTGGGGCCGCTAAATGAAAAACTGTTTTTT
few | TRBD1 | TRBJ1-6 | TRBV3-1 | 14 | CASSRDRHNSPLHF | TGTGCCAGCAGCCGGGACAGGCATAATTCACCCCTCCACTTT
few | - | TRBJ1-1 | TRBV20-1 | 15 | CSANKAQGGNTEAFF | TGCAGTGCAAACAAAGCACAGGGTGGCAACACTGAAGCTTTCTTT
few | TRBD2 | TRBJ2-1 | TRBV12-3/TRBV12-4 | 13 | CASSQGLAVEQFF | TGTGCCAGCAGTCAGGGACTAGCGGTTGAGCAGTTCTTC
many | - | TRBJ1-2 | TRBV9 | 15 | CASSVATAGNYGYTF | TGTGCCAGCAGCGTAGCTACGGCAGGGAACTATGGCTACACCTTC
few | TRBD2 | TRBJ2-5 | TRBV19 | 14 | CASSPTSGVGTQYF | TGTGCCAGTAGCCCCACTAGCGGGGTGGGGACCCAGTACTTC
many | - | TRBJ2-3 | TRBV7-3 | 16 | CASSPGLLPSTDTQYF | TGTGCCAGCAGCCCGGGACTCCTTCCTAGCACAGATACGCAGTATTTT
- | - | TRBJ2-5 | TRBV5-1 | 13 | CASSLNPQETQYF | TGCGCCAGCAGCTTGAATCCCCAAGAGACCCAGTACTTC
- | - | TRBJ2-7 | TRBV3-1 | 13 | CASSQDQGREQYF | TGTGCCAGCAGCCAAGACCAGGGGCGCGAGCAGTACTTC
- | TRBD2 | TRBJ2-1 | TRBV11-3 | 17 | CASSSSGWGRGEVEQFF | TGTGCCAGCAGCTCCTCGGGATGGGGGCGGGGGGAGGTTGAGCAGTTCTTC
- | - | TRBJ1-6 | TRBV19 | 17 | CASNRGAPGRGNSPLHF | TGTGCCAGTAATCGGGGGGCCCCGGGACGGGGGAATTCACCCCTCCACTTT
- | - | TRBJ2-3 | TRBV12-5 | 13 | CASGLMSTDTQYF | TGTGCTAGTGGTTTGATGTCGACAGATACGCAGTATTTT
few | - | TRBJ1-2 | TRBV6-5 | 14 | CASSYRGSNYGYTF | TGTGCCAGCAGTTACCGGGGCTCTAACTATGGCTACACCTTC
few | - | TRBJ2-3 | TRBV5-1 | 16 | CASSLEARRAPDTQYF | TGCGCCAGCAGCTTAGAGGCCAGGAGAGCCCCAGATACGCAGTATTTT
many | TRBD1 | TRBJ2-1 | TRBV20-1 | 15 | CSAPRTGTFYNEQFF | TGCAGTGCTCCCCGGACAGGGACTTTCTACAATGAGCAGTTCTTC
- | - | TRBJ1-5 | TRBV15 | 14 | CATSRDRSNQPQHF | TGTGCCACCAGCAGGGACAGAAGCAATCAGCCCCAGCATTTT
- | TRBD2 | TRBJ2-1 | TRBV20-1 | 17 | CSARRPRAGGPYNEQFF | TGCAGTGCTAGACGCCCTAGAGCGGGGGGGCCCTACAATGAGCAGTTCTTC
- | - | TRBJ2-1 | TRBV7-2 | 16 | CASSRFWESSYNEQFF | TGTGCCAGCAGCCGATTTTGGGAGAGCTCCTACAATGAGCAGTTCTTC
few | TRBD1 | TRBJ2-3 | TRBV29-1 | 14 | CSVEATGNENTQYF | TGCAGCGTTGAGGCGACAGGGAATGAGAATACGCAGTATTTT
few | - | TRBJ2-6 | TRBV10-3 | 13 | CAVAGAGANVLTF | TGTGCCGTAGCTGGCGCTGGGGCCAACGTCCTGACTTTC
- | - | TRBJ1-6 | TRBV6-2/TRBV6-3 | 15 | CASSYSEQHNSPLHF | TGTGCCAGCAGTTACTCAGAACAGCATAATTCACCCCTCCACTTT
- | - | TRBJ2-5 | TRBV4-3 | 13 | CASSRTLSETQYF | TGCGCCAGCAGCCGGACCCTTAGCGAGACCCAGTACTTC
few | TRBD2 | TRBJ2-2 | TRBV7-2 | 15 | CASSQIAGATGELFF | TGTGCCAGCAGCCAAATAGCGGGGGCAACCGGGGAGCTGTTTTTT
- | - | TRBJ1-2 | TRBV7-2 | 16 | CASSLYQAGGGYGYTF | TGTGCCAGCAGCTTATACCAGGCGGGGGGTGGCTATGGCTACACCTTC
once | - | TRBJ1-4 | TRBV7-9 | 14 | CASSPRVNDEKLFF | TGTGCCAGCAGCCCAAGGGTGAATGATGAAAAACTGTTTTTT
many | TRBD1 | TRBJ2-1 | TRBV30 | 15 | CAWKVRDRIYNEQFF | TGTGCCTGGAAAGTTAGGGACAGAATATACAATGAGCAGTTCTTC
- | TRBD1 | TRBJ2-2 | TRBV29-1 | 14 | CSAGTGGGSGELFF | TGCAGCGCCGGGACAGGGGGCGGTTCTGGGGAGCTGTTTTTT
- | TRBD1 | TRBJ1-6 | TRBV20-1 | 12 | CSGGQGNSPLHF | TGCAGTGGGGGACAGGGGAATTCACCCCTCCACTTT